This is a list of T cell receptor beta chains from one sample in a study of T cells in Graves' hyperthyroidism and ophthalmopathy. Using its own MiXCR run on the multiplex PCR reads, TCRdb lists one record per CDR3 protein. The top ten hold roughly 4.3% of the sample, which has hundreds of thousands of distinct CDR3 sequences, roughly 14% seen once. Sequencing used blood. These receptors were taken from a middle-aged woman with Graves' ophthalmopathy. Each CDR3 is given with its conserved first and last residue. Fields, in order: V gene, J gene, clone size, D gene, CDR3 protein, CDR3 DNA. D genes are given only for firm matches. A clone size is listed for some rows: how often the clone was seen (once, few, many), or a class if it is expanded.

>TRBV6-1|TRBJ1-2|many|TRBD1
CASRQGNYGYTF
TGTGCCAGCCGACAGGGGAACTATGGCTACACCTTC
>TRBV12-3/TRBV12-4|TRBJ2-2|many|-
CASRVWPGELFF
TGTGCCAGCAGGGTATGGCCCGGGGAGCTGTTTTTT
>TRBV11-2|TRBJ2-7|many|-
CASSQRFSGDSYEQYF
TGTGCCAGCAGCCAGCGGTTCTCAGGGGACTCCTACGAGCAGTACTTC
>TRBV11-3|TRBJ2-7|-|-
CASSSGGDSRYEQYF
TGTGCCAGCAGCTCGGGTGGGGACTCCCGCTACGAGCAGTACTTC
>TRBV2|TRBJ2-2|few|TRBD2
CASSRGGRSTGELFF
TGTGCCAGCAGTCGGGGGGGGCGAAGCACCGGGGAGCTGTTTTTT
>TRBV19|TRBJ1-2|-|-
CASNGNYGYTF
TGTGCCAGTAACGGGAACTATGGCTACACCTTC
>TRBV6-7|TRBJ2-5|-|TRBD2
CASSPGRETFQETQYF
TGTGCCAGCAGCCCGGGGCGGGAGACTTTCCAAGAGACCCAGTACTTC
>TRBV12-5|TRBJ1-1|-|-
CASGLDRNTEAFF
TGTGCTAGTGGCTTGGACAGGAACACTGAAGCTTTCTTT
>TRBV7-8|TRBJ1-3|many|-
CASAGGSTRGNTIYF
TGTGCCAGCGCCGGGGGGTCGACCAGAGGAAACACCATATATTTT
>TRBV3-1|TRBJ2-7|-|TRBD2
CASSGGTSGLSYEQYF
TGTGCCAGCAGCGGCGGGACTAGCGGGCTCTCCTACGAGCAGTACTTC
>TRBV6-1|TRBJ1-5|many|-
CASSDSRSWANQPQHF
TGTGCCAGCAGTGATAGTAGGAGTTGGGCCAATCAGCCCCAGCATTTT
>TRBV6-5|TRBJ2-7|many|TRBD1
CASSYRDRLYEQYF
TGTGCCAGCAGTTACCGGGACAGACTCTACGAGCAGTACTTC
>TRBV28|TRBJ2-7|once|TRBD1
CASSFRDRVASYEQYF
TGTGCCAGCAGCTTCCGGGACAGGGTGGCGTCCTACGAGCAGTACTTC
>TRBV6-5|TRBJ2-7|many|-
CASSYGGSGRDYEQYF
TGTGCCAGCAGTTACGGTGGCAGTGGGAGAGACTACGAGCAGTACTTC
>TRBV20-1|TRBJ1-2|many|-
CSATGHPTNYGYTF
TGCAGTGCTACCGGACACCCTACTAACTATGGCTACACCTTC
>TRBV19|TRBJ1-1|few|-
CASSKLLNTEAFF
TGTGCCAGTAGTAAGTTACTGAACACTGAAGCTTTCTTT
>TRBV9|TRBJ2-1|many|-
CASSVVGRNEQFF
TGTGCCAGCAGCGTAGTTGGTCGGAATGAGCAGTTCTTC
>TRBV10-3|TRBJ2-2|few|-
CAISESRSPGELFF
TGTGCCATCAGTGAGTCGAGAAGTCCCGGGGAGCTGTTTTTT
>TRBV2|TRBJ2-7|many|-
CASTSTRSQSDF
TGTGCCAGCACCTCCACGAGGTCCCAGTCAGACTTC
>TRBV28|TRBJ2-5|few|TRBD1
CASSLGGQSTQYF
TGTGCCAGCAGTTTAGGGGGACAGTCGACCCAGTACTTC
>TRBV28|TRBJ2-4|-|-
CASIDGGKNIQYF
TGTGCCAGCATAGATGGGGGGAAAAACATTCAGTACTTC
>TRBV20-1|TRBJ1-5|many|-
CSARGGRNSNQPQHF
TGCAGTGCCCGGGGTGGCAGAAATAGCAATCAGCCCCAGCATTTT
>TRBV28|TRBJ2-5|medium-sized|-
CASSLYELGGNREETQYF
TGTGCCAGCAGTTTGTATGAATTGGGGGGCAATAGGGAAGAGACCCAGTACTTC
>TRBV4-1|TRBJ2-5|many|-
CASSQAGRPQETQYF
TGCGCCAGCAGCCAAGCCGGACGGCCTCAAGAGACCCAGTACTTC
>TRBV14|TRBJ2-2|many|-
CASSHPRTSTGELFF
TGTGCCAGCAGTCACCCACGGACCTCCACCGGGGAGCTGTTTTTT
>TRBV15|TRBJ1-6|-|-
CATSRELRGSPLHF
TGTGCCACCAGCAGAGAATTACGAGGGTCACCCCTCCACTTT
>TRBV12-3/TRBV12-4|TRBJ2-7|many|-
CASSLAQGSYEQYF
TGTGCCAGCAGCTTAGCGCAGGGGTCCTACGAGCAGTACTTC
>TRBV6-1|TRBJ2-5|few|TRBD2
CASTRRLNQRGQETQYF
TGTGCCAGCACCAGAAGACTTAACCAGCGGGGACAAGAGACCCAGTACTTC
>TRBV5-5|TRBJ1-1|few|-
CASSLNWGIDTEAFF
TGTGCCAGCAGCTTGAATTGGGGGATCGACACTGAAGCTTTCTTT
>TRBV11-2|TRBJ2-7|many|TRBD2
CASSTRGKAGGPSYEQYF
TGTGCCAGCAGCACCCGGGGAAAAGCGGGAGGACCCTCCTACGAGCAGTACTTC
>TRBV12-3/TRBV12-4|TRBJ1-6|few|-
CASSRTNPTGPHNSPLHF
TGTGCCAGCAGCCGGACCAATCCCACCGGGCCGCATAATTCACCCCTCCACTTT
>TRBV28|TRBJ2-2|many|TRBD2
CASSFASGRGTGELFF
TGTGCCAGCAGTTTTGCTAGCGGGAGGGGTACCGGGGAGCTGTTTTTT
>TRBV11-2|TRBJ1-2|once|-
CASSLVGTPGYTF
TGTGCCAGCAGCTTAGTGGGCACCCCTGGCTACACCTTC
>TRBV7-9|TRBJ2-2|-|-
CASSLEVSGSGELFF
TGTGCCAGCAGCTTAGAGGTTTCCGGGTCCGGGGAGCTGTTTTTT
>TRBV6-2/TRBV6-3|TRBJ2-7|-|-
CASARGLANSYEQYF
TGTGCCAGCGCCCGGGGGCTAGCGAACTCCTACGAGCAGTACTTC
>TRBV6-5|TRBJ2-7|many|-
CASSNHYGQYF
TGTGCCAGCAGTAACCACTACGGGCAGTACTTC
>TRBV7-2|TRBJ1-2|many|-
CASSLGGYTF
TGTGCCAGCAGCTTAGGGGGCTACACCTTC
>TRBV18|TRBJ1-5|-|-
CASSPPSGQGNQPQHF
TGTGCCAGCTCACCACCGTCCGGGCAGGGCAATCAGCCCCAGCATTTT
>TRBV18|TRBJ1-6|-|-
CASSPLRTDNSPLHF
TGTGCCAGCTCACCACTCCGGACAGATAATTCACCCCTCCACTTT
>TRBV7-2|TRBJ2-7|-|TRBD1
CASSADRGLREQYF
TGTGCCAGCAGCGCGGACAGGGGGCTGCGCGAGCAGTACTTC